This passage covers 24 T cell receptor beta chains from one sample sequenced in a study of T cells after yellow fever vaccination. MiXCR was run by TCRdb on the 5' RACE reads, yielding one entry per CDR3 protein. The sample shows 340,000 or so distinct CDR3 sequences, 12% of them seen only once. This material consisted of CD4+ T cells sorted from PBMCs, taken 15 days after the yellow fever booster vaccination. Receptors originate from a man in his late teens or twenties who received the YFV17D yellow fever vaccine.

This clonotype was seen a single time. The gene calls are TRBV2 and TRBJ2-3; TRBD2 aligns across 11 bases. Germline loops: CDR1 SNHLY, CDR2 FYNNEI. CDR3 length: 16 residues. J was trimmed by 0 bases and V by 6 bases; bases with no gene match: 5. The CDR3 DNA reads as TGTGCCAGCAGGCGGGGACTAGCGGTTAGCACAGATACGCAGTATTTT. Translated, it gives CASRRGLAVSTDTQYF.

The chain couples TRBV6-6 to TRBJ2-2; D possibly corresponds to TRBD2 (6 bases). The V end was cut by 6 bases, the J end by 1 base, with 12 bases between. From germline, CDR1 is MNHNY and CDR2 SVGAGI (reference sequence). The CDR3 sequence is 15 residues long. Written as DNA, the CDR3 is TGTGCCAGCAGATCCCAGGAGGGGAACACCGGGGAGCTGTTTTTT. This encodes CASRSQEGNTGELFF.

The genes are TRBV24-1 and TRBJ2-3; 7 nucleotides agree with TRBD1. Germline V gene lookup returns CDR1 KGHDR and CDR2 SFDVKD. The ends lost 4 bases at V and 4 bases at J; junction bases unmatched: 4. The CDR3 spans 14 residues. In DNA form, the CDR3 reads TGTGCCACCAGTGAACCTGACAGGGCAGATACGCAGTATTTT. Translated, it gives CATSEPDRADTQYF.

The J gene is TRBJ2-1, the V gene TRBV5-1; 7 bases are a match to TRBD1. V lost 4 bases, J lost 7 bases, and 8 bases stayed unmatched. Germline V gene data show CDR1 as SGHRS and CDR2 as YFSETQ. This CDR3 spans 14 amino acids. CDR3 sequence reads: CASSRDRVINEQFF. The CDR3 nucleotides read TGCGCCAGCAGCAGGGACAGAGTTATTAATGAGCAGTTCTTC.

This clonotype was seen many times. J is TRBJ2-1 and V is TRBV11-2; D may be TRBD1 (5 bases). Per the germline V gene, CDR1 is SGHAT and CDR2 is FQNNGV. Trimming took off 5 bases at V and 6 bases at J, with 14 bases between the two ends. This CDR3 has 14 residues. DNA for the CDR3: TGTGCCAGCAGCCCTCGTCGACAGAGCAATGAGCAGTTCTTC. Its translation is CASSPRRQSNEQFF.

This clonotype was recorded at least ten times. The rearrangement joins TRBV5-1 to TRBJ2-5, with D tentatively TRBD2 (6 bases). The CDR3 totals 14 residues. Trimming took off 2 bases at V and 5 bases at J, with 13 bases between the two ends. Germline-derived CDR1 and CDR2 are SGHRS and YFSETQ. CDR3: CASSFRGIEETQYF. The CDR3 nucleotides read TGCGCCAGCAGCTTCCGCGGGATTGAGGAGACCCAGTACTTC.

This chain links TRBV7-2 with TRBJ2-1, with 8 bases matching TRBD1. CDR1 is SGHTA, CDR2 FQGNSA, per germline. There are 15 residues in the CDR3. Trimming took 5 bases from V and 3 from J; bases not matched to a gene: 6. CDR3 nucleotide sequence: TGTGCCAGCAGCCTGACAGGGGATGGCTACAATGAGCAGTTCTTC. It is translated as CASSLTGDGYNEQFF.

This clonotype has just a few counts. The V gene is TRBV4-2, the J gene TRBJ1-5; 7 bases align to TRBD1. With V trimmed by 0 bases and J by 11 bases, 13 bases remained unmatched. This CDR3 is built from 16 residues. The germline V gene has CDR1 LGHNA and CDR2 YNFKEQ. CDR3 sequence (DNA): TGTGCCAGCAGCCAAGACGCAGGGGGTGGGCCGTCATCCCAGCATTTT. Protein: CASSQDAGGGPSSQHF.

V is TRBV7-3 and J is TRBJ2-7, with unresolved D. The V end was cut by 4 bases, the J end by 4 bases, with 23 bases between. Germline V gene sequence: CDR1 SGHTA, CDR2 FQGTGA. The CDR3 runs to 17 residues. This chain's CDR3 is CASSSKPPGPPPYEQYV. CDR3 coding DNA: TGTGCCAGCAGCTCGAAACCGCCGGGCCCTCCCCCTTACGAGCAGTACGTC.

The chain couples TRBV5-4 to TRBJ1-1, with D unresolved. In germline, CDR1 is SGHNT, CDR2 YYREEE (reference sequence). V lost 0 bases and J 1 base, leaving 10 bases between the germline ends. The CDR3 extends over 15 amino acids. The CDR3 region has the DNA TGTGCCAGCAGCTTGGGGCGACACCAGAACACTGAAGCTTTCTTT. It specifies CASSLGRHQNTEAFF.

The chain employs TRBV29-1 and TRBJ2-3; D might be TRBD2 (6 bases). Germline CDR1 and CDR2: SQVTM and ANQGSEA. V gave up 3 bases and J gave up 1 base, with 11 bases separating them. This CDR3 has 14 amino acids. CDR3 residues: CSVEGGRGTDTQYF. In nucleotides, the CDR3 is TGCAGCGTTGAGGGGGGTCGGGGCACAGATACGCAGTATTTT.

This clonotype was observed a few times. The chain links TRBV4-2 to TRBJ1-2; D ambiguous. CDR1 LGHNA and CDR2 YNFKEQ come from the germline V gene. The CDR3 sequence is 14 residues long. Trimming took off 0 bases at V and 1 base at J, with 6 bases between the two ends. The CDR3 reads CASSQEGSNYGYTF. DNA of the CDR3: TGTGCCAGCAGCCAAGAAGGGAGTAACTATGGCTACACCTTC.

This clonotype has more than one count but fewer than ten. The gene calls are TRBV6-1 and TRBJ1-5; 8 bases align to TRBD1. The CDR3 contains 13 residues. CDR1 and CDR2 from the germline V gene are MNHNS and SASEGT. Trimming took 7 bases from V and 10 from J; bases not matched to a gene: 9. CDR3 protein: CASKDRVTEPQHF. The DNA of the CDR3 is TGTGCCAGCAAGGACAGGGTCACGGAACCCCAGCATTTT.

This clonotype appeared a few times. The CDR3 spells CASSLETRDTQYF. Here the CDR3 DNA reads TGTGCCAGCAGCTTAGAGACCAGGGATACGCAGTATTTT. This sequence joins TRBV7-2 and TRBJ2-3; the D is unclear. Germline CDR1 SGHTA, CDR2 FQGNSA. Trimming stripped 1 base from V and 6 bases from J, with 8 bases between. The CDR3 spans 13 residues.

This clonotype was found a few times. The chain is built from TRBV5-1 and TRBJ1-1, with D unclear. The CDR3 is 14 residues long. Trimming shortened V by 3 bases and J by 4 bases, and 13 bases separated the two germline ends. In germline, CDR1 is SGHRS, CDR2 YFSETQ. As DNA, the CDR3 is TGCGCCAGCAGCTATTCGAAGGTTGGCACTGAAGCTTTCTTT. This codes for CASSYSKVGTEAFF.

This clonotype was picked up a small number of times. V gene TRBV12-3 or TRBV12-4 combines with J gene TRBJ1-1, with D maybe TRBD1 (6 bases). This CDR3 has 14 residues. The V and J ends lost 7 bases and 2 bases respectively, with 14 bases between them. CDR3 nucleotide sequence: TGTGCCAGCACCATGGACAGCTCTAACACTGAAGCTTTCTTT. It codes for CASTMDSSNTEAFF.

This clonotype turned up a few times. The gene calls are TRBV6-1 and TRBJ1-5; D ambiguous. V shed 2 bases and J shed 3 bases, with 8 bases lying between them. The CDR3 consists of 14 residues. Germline V CDR1 and CDR2: MNHNS, SASEGT. The CDR3: CASSEHQDNQPQHF. CDR3 sequence (DNA): TGTGCCAGCAGTGAACACCAGGACAATCAGCCCCAGCATTTT.

This clonotype came up many times. The chain couples TRBV6-6 to TRBJ2-3; 8 bases match TRBD2. This CDR3 is built from 14 residues. The germline CDR1 and CDR2 sequences are MNHNY and SVGAGI (reference sequence). With 4 bases clipped from V and 3 bases from J, the junction kept 3 bases outside the gene matches. The CDR3 DNA follows: TGTGCCAGCAGTTCATCTAGCGGGACAGATACGCAGTATTTT. Its translation is CASSSSSGTDTQYF.

The V and J genes are TRBV9 and TRBJ2-2; maybe TRBD1 (6 bases). Looked up from germline, CDR1 is SGDLS and CDR2 is YYNGEE. V dropped 4 bases and J dropped 3 bases, with 13 bases sitting between them. The CDR3 length is 15 residues. The CDR3 loop is CASSQSQGYTGELFF. CDR3 bases: TGTGCCAGCAGCCAGTCACAGGGCTACACCGGGGAGCTGTTTTTT.

This rearrangement joins TRBV20-1 to TRBJ2-3; D might be TRBD2 (5 bases). CDR3 size: 13 residues. Deletions cut 6 bases from V and 2 bases from J, with 12 bases between. Per germline, CDR1 DFQATT and CDR2 SNEGSKA (reference sequence). The CDR3 spells CSAEADTTDTQYF. The CDR3 DNA reads as TGCAGTGCAGAAGCGGATACCACAGATACGCAGTATTTT.

This clonotype was counted a few times. V gene TRBV7-9 combines with J gene TRBJ2-7; D remains ambiguous. Germline V gene data show CDR1 as SEHNR and CDR2 as FQNEAQ (reference sequence). The CDR3 is 11 residues long. Deletions cut 3 bases from V and 3 bases from J, with 3 bases between. For the CDR3, the DNA is TGTGCCAGCAGCTTCGACTACGAGCAGTACTTC. Residues: CASSFDYEQYF.

This clonotype was observed a handful of times. The chain carries TRBV4-2 and TRBJ2-1, with 9 bases that match TRBD1. Germline CDR1 reads LGHNA; CDR2 reads YNFKEQ. This CDR3 is 17 amino acids long. Trimming took 0 bases from V and 3 from J; bases not matched to a gene: 6. The CDR3 protein is CASSQDDRGSRYNEQFF. DNA of the CDR3: TGTGCCAGCAGCCAAGATGACAGGGGGAGCCGCTACAATGAGCAGTTCTTC.

J is TRBJ2-5 and V is TRBV4-3; 10 bases match TRBD1. Unmatched junction bases numbered 10, after V lost 1 base and J lost 2 bases. The germline CDR1 and CDR2 sequences are LGHNA and YSLEER. The CDR3 is 18 residues long. CDR3 in amino acids: CASSQGGPGQGTQETQYF. DNA of the CDR3: TGCGCCAGCAGCCAAGGTGGGCCGGGACAGGGGACTCAAGAGACCCAGTACTTC.

The gene calls are TRBV20-1 and TRBJ2-1; 10 nucleotides line up with TRBD2. Germline values: CDR1 DFQATT, CDR2 SNEGSKA (reference sequence). V lost 4 bases and J lost 6; bases outside the gene matches: 12. The CDR3 contains 16 residues. The CDR3 bases are TGCAGTGCTACACGGACTAGCGGAACAGGCCCCAATGAGCAGTTCTTC. Residues: CSATRTSGTGPNEQFF.